Listed below are T cell receptor beta chains from one sample, sequenced in a study of control samples from healthy donors and cancer patients. Clones were read by immunoSEQ multiplex PCR, and TCRdb kept only the in-frame ones, dropping some. Here the sample spans 40,000 to 55,000 clones, over 85% being singletons. The sequencing sample was made of PBMCs. The receptor source for this set is a man aged 35 to 55 with colorectal cancer. The CDR3 runs from the conserved cysteine through the conserved F or W. Fields, in order: CDR3 protein, CDR3 length, V gene.

CDR3 protein: CASSLDRPGTGEQYF
CDR3 length: 15
V gene: TRBV5-1

CDR3 protein: CASSVRGTGTGGSPQHF
CDR3 length: 17
V gene: TRBV2

CDR3 protein: CASRGGRGTVMNTEAFF
CDR3 length: 17
V gene: TRBV11-2

CDR3 protein: CASSNTNTGELFF
CDR3 length: 13
V gene: TRBV6-2/TRBV6-3

CDR3 protein: CASSPRGGLETQYF
CDR3 length: 14
V gene: TRBV3-1/TRBV3-2

CDR3 protein: CASSLDSRGANTQYF
CDR3 length: 15
V gene: TRBV7-2

CDR3 protein: CASSYLGTGTNQPQHF
CDR3 length: 16
V gene: TRBV6-6

CDR3 protein: CASSRLVRYEQYF
CDR3 length: 13
V gene: TRBV6-2/TRBV6-3

CDR3 protein: CAWTWGGTGYGYTF
CDR3 length: 14
V gene: TRBV30

CDR3 protein: CASKSGGWNTEAFF
CDR3 length: 14
V gene: TRBV5-1

CDR3 protein: CASSAKNIQYF
CDR3 length: 11
V gene: TRBV12-3/TRBV12-4